The next 31 T cell receptor beta chains were all read from a single sample in a study of cytomegalovirus exposure and HLA in healthy donors. The PCR ran on 60 Vbeta and 13 Jbeta primers. Method: immunoSEQ multiplex PCR; TCRdb's copy keeps in-frame clones and lacks some. The sample has over 100,000 clones, 70% seen once; the top ten hold just over 8.5%. The source material was PBMCs. These receptor sequences come from a man aged 25 to 40 in good health and CMV-seropositive.

The chain employs TRBV2 and TRBJ1-5, with D possibly matching TRBD1 (5 bases). The germline V gene encodes CDR1 SNHLY and CDR2 FYNNEI. This CDR3 has 12 residues. Trimming removed 6 bases at V and 7 bases at J, with 10 bases between. The CDR3 DNA follows: TGTGCCAGCAGCGGGAGGGGACAGCCCCAGCATTTT. Translating gives CASSGRGQPQHF.

The chain employs TRBV5-1 and TRBJ1-1; D ambiguous. Germline CDR1 SGHRS, CDR2 YFSETQ. The CDR3 has 14 residues. The germline V and J ends were trimmed by 0 bases and 2 bases, with 8 bases remaining between them. The DNA for the CDR3 is TGCGCCAGCAGCTTGGGCGAACGCAACACTGAAGCTTTCTTT. Encoded protein: CASSLGERNTEAFF. Combining the CDR3 with reference TRBV5-1 and TRBJ1-1 gives the whole variable domain KAGVTQTPRYLIKTRGQQVTLSCSPISGHRSVSWYQQTPGQGLQFLFEYFSETQRNKGNFPGRFSGRQFSNSRSEMNVSTLELGDSALYLCASSLGERNTEAFFGQGTRLTVV.

V is TRBV6-5 and J is TRBJ2-2; 11 bases agree with TRBD1. Per the germline V gene, CDR1 is MNHEY and CDR2 is SVGAGI. This CDR3 is built from 16 residues. V was clipped by 0 bases and J by 7 bases; unmatched bases: 4. The CDR3 protein is CASSYSGQGAIGELFF. The CDR3 DNA follows: TGTGCCAGCAGTTACTCAGGACAGGGGGCAATCGGGGAGCTGTTTTTT.

The chain couples TRBV7-8 to TRBJ1-5; the D gene is possibly TRBD1 (5 bases). The CDR3 consists of 16 residues. V dropped 5 bases and J dropped 3 bases, with 17 bases sitting between them. CDR1 is SGHVS, CDR2 FQNEAQ, per germline. The CDR3 loop reads CASSLGRGRANQPQHF. CDR3 nucleotides: TGTGCCAGCAGCCTTGGGAGGGGCCGAGCCAATCAGCCCCAGCATTTT.

This clone was counted a few times. This chain connects TRBV4-1 to TRBJ1-1; D unresolved. The CDR3 spans 14 residues. Trimming shortened V by 0 bases and J by 7 bases, and 12 bases separated the two germline ends. The germline gives CDR1 MGHRA, CDR2 YSYEKL. The CDR3 bases are TGCGCCAGCAGCCAAGATCAGGAGGGCCGTGAAGCTTTCTTT. Protein product: CASSQDQEGREAFF.

This clone was observed a few times. The chain links TRBV7-9 to TRBJ2-1; 12 bases line up with TRBD1. There are 17 residues in the CDR3. The V and J ends lost 10 bases and 4 bases, in that order; junction bases with no gene match: 14. Germline lookup yields CDR1 SEHNR and CDR2 FQNEAQ (reference sequence). CDR3 coding DNA: TGTGCCAACCCGAGGGGGGACAGGGGGCCTTTATACAATGAGCAGTTCTTC. This sequence encodes CANPRGDRGPLYNEQFF. Full variable domain (remainder filled in from reference TRBV7-9 and TRBJ2-1): DTGVSQNPRHKITKRGQNVTFRCDPISEHNRLYWYRQTLGQGPEFLTYFQNEAQLEKSRLLSDRFSAERPKGSFSTLEIQRTEQGDSAMYLCANPRGDRGPLYNEQFFGPGTRLTVL.

The chain is built from TRBV7-2 and TRBJ2-2; weak D call: TRBD2 (5 bases). Germline CDR1 SGHTA, CDR2 FQGNSA. The CDR3 covers 12 residues. Trimming shortened V by 7 bases and J by 6 bases, and 9 bases separated the two germline ends. The CDR3 reads CASTEEAGELFF. Written as DNA, the CDR3 is TGTGCCAGCACCGAGGAGGCCGGGGAGCTGTTTTTT.

The genes are TRBV27 and TRBJ2-7; weak D call: TRBD2 (5 bases). From germline, CDR1 is MNHEY and CDR2 SMNVEV (reference sequence). Deletions cut 2 bases from V and 2 bases from J, with 7 bases between. This CDR3 spans 13 amino acids. The CDR3 protein is CASSLRGTYEQYF. The CDR3 region has the DNA TGTGCCAGCAGTTTAAGAGGGACCTACGAGCAGTACTTC.

This clone was observed a handful of times. The chain is built from TRBV4-1 and TRBJ1-1; tentative D call: TRBD1 (5 bases). CDR3 length equals 15 residues. Trimming removed 3 bases at V and 5 bases at J, with 16 bases between. Per germline, CDR1 MGHRA and CDR2 YSYEKL. The CDR3 DNA reads as TGCGCCAGCAGCCAGAGGGGCGGGGGGGGGACTGAAGCTTTCTTT. Amino acids: CASSQRGGGGTEAFF.

This clone was detected a few times. CDR3 sequence: CASSWGQENYGYTF. CDR3 DNA: TGTGCCAGCAGCTGGGGACAGGAAAACTATGGCTACACCTTC. The rearrangement joins TRBV5-4 to TRBJ1-2, with 8 bases fitting TRBD1. This CDR3 contains 14 residues. After removal of 3 bases from V and 2 bases from J, the junction contained 3 bases not matched to a gene. CDR1 is SGHNT, CDR2 YYREEE, per germline (reference sequence).

This clone was counted between two and nine times. This chain links TRBV19 with TRBJ2-3, with 14 bases fitting TRBD2. Germline V gives CDR1 LNHDA, CDR2 SQIVND (reference sequence). Trimming at V came to 5 bases and at J to 6 bases, leaving 7 bases not matched to a gene. This CDR3 contains 16 residues. The CDR3 is CASSVPGLAGVDTQYF. In nucleotides, the CDR3 is TGTGCCAGTAGTGTCCCGGGACTAGCGGGAGTGGATACGCAGTATTTT.

This chain joins TRBV5-1 and TRBJ1-1, with D possibly matching TRBD1 (5 bases). Germline values: CDR1 SGHRS, CDR2 YFSETQ. V shed 4 bases and J shed 1 base, with 11 bases lying between them. The CDR3 sequence is 14 residues long. The CDR3, as DNA: TGCGCCAGCAGCCATACCACAGGGAACACTGAAGCTTTCTTT. It yields the protein CASSHTTGNTEAFF.

The V gene is TRBV19, the J gene TRBJ2-5, with TRBD1 matching over 11 bases. Unmatched junction bases numbered 9, after V lost 5 bases and J lost 7 bases. This CDR3 has 15 amino acids. CDR1 and CDR2 from the germline V gene are LNHDA and SQIVND (reference sequence). In DNA, the CDR3 is TGTGCCAGTAGTCTAGGGACAGGGGGGGGGCGGACCCAGTACTTC. This gives the protein CASSLGTGGGRTQYF.

The sample holds one count of this clone. V usage is TRBV5-1 and J usage is TRBJ2-2; the match to TRBD2 covers 7 bases. Germline loops: CDR1 SGHRS, CDR2 YFSETQ. The CDR3 is made up of 16 amino acids. V was pared by 3 bases and J by 2 bases, with 7 bases of the junction left unmatched. The CDR3 nucleotides read TGCGCCAGCAGCTCCTTTTCGGGGGGAAACACCGGGGAGCTGTTTTTT. Its protein is CASSSFSGGNTGELFF.

The chain links TRBV5-5 to TRBJ1-3; 8 nucleotides agree with TRBD1. Germline V CDR1 and CDR2: SGHKS, YYEKEE (reference sequence). Trimming took 4 bases from V and 0 from J; bases not matched to a gene: 12. The CDR3 contains 18 residues. This chain's CDR3 is CASSMGVTGAHSGNTIYF. The CDR3 nucleotides read TGTGCCAGCAGCATGGGGGTGACAGGGGCCCACTCTGGAAACACCATATATTTT. The full variable domain, completed using reference TRBV5-5 and TRBJ1-3, is DAGVTQSPTHLIKTRGQQVTLRCSPISGHKSVSWYQQVLGQGPQFIFQYYEKEERGRGNFPDRFSARQFPNYSSELNVNALLLGDSALYLCASSMGVTGAHSGNTIYFGEGSWLTVV.

The CDR3: CAWGGTVKYF. The CDR3 DNA reads as TGTGCCTGGGGGGGGACAGTCAAGTACTTC. V gene TRBV30 combines with J gene TRBJ2-4; the D gene is possibly TRBD1 (7 bases). CDR3 length: 10 residues. Per germline, CDR1 GTSNPN and CDR2 SVGIG (reference sequence). Between the trimmed V and J ends, which lost 5 bases and 14 bases, there was a span of 13 bases.

The chain is built from TRBV27 and TRBJ1-2; D may be TRBD1 (6 bases). Germline-derived CDR1 and CDR2 are MNHEY and SMNVEV (reference sequence). The CDR3 has 17 residues. The ends were cut back, 0 bases at V and 4 bases at J, with 18 bases in the middle. The DNA for the CDR3 is TGTGCCAGCAGTTTATCGCGGGGGGCAACCTTCAGCTATGGCTACACCTTC. It translates to CASSLSRGATFSYGYTF.

A few counts support this clone. The chain uses TRBV29-1 and TRBJ2-3, with 8 bases fitting TRBD1. CDR1 is SQVTM and CDR2 is ANQGSEA in the germline V gene. V shed 4 bases, J shed 3 bases, and the junction held 0 bases outside the gene matches. The CDR3 extends over 12 amino acids. The CDR3 here is CSVGDRTDTQYF. The CDR3 region has the DNA TGCAGCGTTGGGGACAGGACAGATACGCAGTATTTT.

V is TRBV6-5 and J is TRBJ2-1; 9 nucleotides line up with TRBD1. With V trimmed by 6 bases and J by 7 bases, 7 bases remained unmatched. CDR3 length equals 14 residues. Germline lookup yields CDR1 MNHEY and CDR2 SVGAGI. The CDR3, as DNA: TGTGCCAGCAGCGATATACAGGGGGCTAATGAGCAGTTCTTC. Amino acid sequence: CASSDIQGANEQFF.

V is TRBV2 and J is TRBJ2-5; D perhaps matches TRBD2 (6 bases). Trimming stripped 3 bases from V and 1 base from J, with 9 bases between. This CDR3 is 14 amino acids long. CDR1 is SNHLY and CDR2 is FYNNEI in the germline V gene. The DNA of the CDR3 is TGTGCCAGCAGTGAGTTAGCGGCCCAAGAGACCCAGTACTTC. Translating it yields CASSELAAQETQYF.

J is TRBJ2-2 and V is TRBV6-5; possible D gene TRBD1, 5 bases. The V gene's germline CDR1 is MNHEY and CDR2 SVGAGI. V shed 6 bases and J shed 2 bases, with 10 bases lying between them. This CDR3 comprises 14 residues. The CDR3 sequence is CASRTQGNTGELFF. In DNA, the CDR3 is TGTGCCAGCAGAACTCAGGGAAACACCGGGGAGCTGTTTTTT.

This clone was seen a few times. This chain connects TRBV5-1 to TRBJ2-5; TRBD2 aligns across 7 bases. Germline-derived CDR1 and CDR2 are SGHRS and YFSETQ. V shed 2 bases, J shed 5 bases, and the junction held 12 bases outside the gene matches. CDR3 length: 16 amino acids. CDR3: CASSFRGRLAAETQYF. The CDR3 DNA is TGCGCCAGCAGCTTCCGAGGAAGACTAGCCGCGGAGACCCAGTACTTC.

This chain uses TRBV5-8 with TRBJ1-3; 7 positions agree with TRBD1. V was clipped by 4 bases and J by 4 bases; unmatched bases: 8. CDR1 SGHTS and CDR2 YDEGEE come from the germline V gene. The CDR3 sequence is 15 residues long. Written as DNA, the CDR3 is TGTGCCAGCAGCCCGGGACAGCTCCAAGGAAACACCATATATTTT. This encodes CASSPGQLQGNTIYF.

The V call is TRBV7-3, the J call TRBJ1-5; D is undetermined. There are 15 residues in the CDR3. Germline V gene lookup returns CDR1 SGHTA and CDR2 FQGTGA. V gave up 3 bases and J gave up 4 bases, with 13 bases separating them. CDR3 sequence (DNA): TGTGCCAGCAGCTTGGAGGGAGGACCGAATCAGCCCCAGCATTTT. This codes for CASSLEGGPNQPQHF.

For this clone: The sample carries other DNA sequences with the same CDR3. This chain links TRBV28 with TRBJ1-2; 10 bases map to TRBD1. Germline V gives CDR1 MDHEN, CDR2 SYDVKM. CDR3 length equals 14 residues. The trim removed 3 bases at V and 4 bases at J, leaving 2 bases unmatched. The DNA of the CDR3 is TGTGCCAGCAGTTTGACAGGGGGCAGCTATGGCTACACCTTC. This gives the protein CASSLTGGSYGYTF.

V is TRBV7-3 and J is TRBJ2-3, with TRBD2 matching over 12 bases. J was trimmed by 1 base and V by 4 bases; bases with no gene match: 9. The CDR3 sequence is 18 residues long. Germline loops: CDR1 SGHTA, CDR2 FQGTGA. The CDR3 is CASSSPSGGAFGTDTQYF. For the CDR3, the DNA is TGTGCCAGCAGCTCTCCTAGCGGGGGGGCCTTTGGCACAGATACGCAGTATTTT.

This chain uses TRBV11-1 with TRBJ1-1; D is possibly TRBD1 (5 bases). CDR3 size: 15 residues. The germline V and J ends were trimmed by 6 bases and 5 bases, with 19 bases remaining between them. Germline V CDR1 and CDR2: SGHAT, FQDESV (reference sequence). CDR3 sequence: CASSLALGGRTEAFF. Written as DNA, the CDR3 is TGTGCCAGCAGTCTCGCACTTGGGGGGAGGACTGAAGCTTTCTTT.

The genes are TRBV9 and TRBJ2-2; 9 bases are shared with TRBD2. CDR1 SGDLS and CDR2 YYNGEE come from the germline V gene. The CDR3 spans 21 residues. The V and J ends lost 0 bases and 4 bases, in that order; junction bases with no gene match: 19. In DNA form, the CDR3 reads TGTGCCAGCAGCGTAGAGGGGGGTACAGGCCCTTGGCGGGAGGGCACCGGGGAGCTGTTTTTT. This gives the protein CASSVEGGTGPWREGTGELFF.

The V call is TRBV5-6, the J call TRBJ1-5; a possible D gene is TRBD1 (6 bases). V lost 1 base to trimming and J lost 0 bases, with 14 bases between them. Germline V CDR1 and CDR2: SGHDT, YYEEEE. The CDR3 is 17 residues long. The CDR3 nucleotides are TGTGCCAGCAGCTTGCTGGGGGCGAAGTATAGCAATCAGCCCCAGCATTTT. Encoded protein: CASSLLGAKYSNQPQHF.

This clone showed up just a few times. This chain links TRBV5-4 with TRBJ2-3, with 10 bases fitting TRBD2. This CDR3 has 16 residues. V lost 0 bases and J lost 3; bases outside the gene matches: 4. Germline V gives CDR1 SGHNT, CDR2 YYREEE (reference sequence). The CDR3: CASSLASSGGTDTQYF. CDR3 nucleotides: TGTGCCAGCAGCTTGGCCTCTAGCGGGGGAACAGATACGCAGTATTTT.

In its sample, this clone was seen once. This chain uses TRBV7-9 with TRBJ1-6, with TRBD1 identical over 7 bases. J gave up 1 base and V 3 bases, and 9 bases lay outside the gene matches. The CDR3 contains 18 residues. Germline-derived CDR1 and CDR2 are SEHNR and FQNEAQ (reference sequence). The CDR3 DNA reads TGTGCCAGCAGCTTTTTTAAGGGGGCCGAATCCTATAATTCACCCCTCCACTTT. Its protein is CASSFFKGAESYNSPLHF.